This T cell receptor beta chain was recovered during a study of blood T cell repertoires in COVID-19. The overall study: Sites in the United States, Italy and Spain provided acute and convalescent COVID-19 samples. Nucleic acid was either cDNA or gDNA, and it came from T cells, B-cell-depleted T cells, or PBMCs.

Original data processing: Reference gene primer amplification yielded estimated nucleated cell counts. The protocol was immunoSEQ multiplex PCR, while the TCRdb copy is restricted to in-frame clones and leaves out a portion. That table is the source of V, J and clone size, and D and trimming were worked out from the DNA. The sample has 200,000 to 300,000 clones; 86% are singletons. The CDR3 is made up of 14 amino acids. Trimming removed 3 bases from V and 1 base from J, with 7 bases in between. Germline loops: CDR1 KGHDR, CDR2 SFDVKD. This clone was seen more than once but under ten times. The TCR comes from a man between 60 and 75 years old with acute or convalescent COVID-19. V usage is TRBV24-1 and J usage is TRBJ2-3, with no clear D. Sequencing was done on a sample of peripheral blood. The DNA for the CDR3 is TGTGCCACCAGTGATCCAGAAGGCACAGATACGCAGTATTTT. It encodes CATSDPEGTDTQYF.